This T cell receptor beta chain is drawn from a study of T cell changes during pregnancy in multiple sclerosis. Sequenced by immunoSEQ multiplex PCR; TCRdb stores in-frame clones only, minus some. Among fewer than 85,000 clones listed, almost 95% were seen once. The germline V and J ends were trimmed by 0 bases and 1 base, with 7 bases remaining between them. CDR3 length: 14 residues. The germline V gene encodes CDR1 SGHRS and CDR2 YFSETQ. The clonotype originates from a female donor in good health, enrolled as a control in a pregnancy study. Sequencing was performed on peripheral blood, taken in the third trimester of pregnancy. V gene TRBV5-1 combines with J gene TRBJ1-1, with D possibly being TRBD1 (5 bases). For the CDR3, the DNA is TGCGCCAGCAGCTTGGCAACAGGGAACACTGAAGCTTTCTTT. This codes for CASSLATGNTEAFF. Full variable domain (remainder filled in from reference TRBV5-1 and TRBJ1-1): KAGVTQTPRYLIKTRGQQVTLSCSPISGHRSVSWYQQTPGQGLQFLFEYFSETQRNKGNFPGRFSGRQFSNSRSEMNVSTLELGDSALYLCASSLATGNTEAFFGQGTRLTVV.